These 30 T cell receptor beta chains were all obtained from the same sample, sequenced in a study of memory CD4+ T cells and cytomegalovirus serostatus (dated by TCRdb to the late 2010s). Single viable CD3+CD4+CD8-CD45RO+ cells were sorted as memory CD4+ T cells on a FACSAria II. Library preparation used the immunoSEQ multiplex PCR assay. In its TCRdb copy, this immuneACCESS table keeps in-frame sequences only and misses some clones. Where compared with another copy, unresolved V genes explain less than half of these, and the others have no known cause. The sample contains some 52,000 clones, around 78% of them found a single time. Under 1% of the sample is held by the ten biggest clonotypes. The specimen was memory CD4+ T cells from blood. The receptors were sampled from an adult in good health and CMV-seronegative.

This CDR3 is CASSNRGAEKLFF. As DNA, the CDR3 is TGTGCCAGCAGCAACAGGGGGGCTGAAAAACTGTTTTTT. The chain employs TRBV11-2 and TRBJ1-4; 8 bases match TRBD1. The CDR3 has 13 amino acids. J was trimmed by 7 bases and V by 5 bases; bases with no gene match: 3. Per germline, CDR1 SGHAT and CDR2 FQNNGV.

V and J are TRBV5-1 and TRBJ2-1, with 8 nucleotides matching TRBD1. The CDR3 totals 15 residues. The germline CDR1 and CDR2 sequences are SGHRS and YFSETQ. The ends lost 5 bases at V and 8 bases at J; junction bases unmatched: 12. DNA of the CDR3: TGCGCCAGCAGGGAGACAGGGGAGGTTTGGGATGAGCAGTTCTTC. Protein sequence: CASRETGEVWDEQFF. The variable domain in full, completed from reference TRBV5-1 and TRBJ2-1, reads KAGVTQTPRYLIKTRGQQVTLSCSPISGHRSVSWYQQTPGQGLQFLFEYFSETQRNKGNFPGRFSGRQFSNSRSEMNVSTLELGDSALYLCASRETGEVWDEQFFGPGTRLTVL.

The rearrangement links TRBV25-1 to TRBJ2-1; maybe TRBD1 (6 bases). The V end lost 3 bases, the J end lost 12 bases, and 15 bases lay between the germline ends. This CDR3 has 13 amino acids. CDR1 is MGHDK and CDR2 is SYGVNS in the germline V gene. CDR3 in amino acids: CASSDPGHLRQFF. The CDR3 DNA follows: TGTGCCAGCAGTGACCCGGGACATCTAAGGCAGTTCTTC.

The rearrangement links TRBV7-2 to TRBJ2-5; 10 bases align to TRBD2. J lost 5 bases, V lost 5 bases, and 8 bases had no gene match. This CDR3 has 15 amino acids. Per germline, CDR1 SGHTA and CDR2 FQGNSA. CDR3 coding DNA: TGTGCCAGCAGCGTGAGCGGGGGGGCCAAGGAGACCCAGTACTTC. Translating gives CASSVSGGAKETQYF. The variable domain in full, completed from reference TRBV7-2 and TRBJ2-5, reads GAGVSQSPSNKVTEKGKDVELRCDPISGHTALYWYRQSLGQGLEFLIYFQGNSAPDKSGLPSDRFSAERTGGSVSTLTIQRTQQEDSAVYLCASSVSGGAKETQYFGPGTRLLVL.

In nucleotides, the CDR3 is TGTGCCAGCAGTATCCCCAACTATGGCTACACCTTC. This translates into CASSIPNYGYTF. V is TRBV7-2 and J is TRBJ1-2; D not resolved. Trimming took 6 bases from V and 2 from J, leaving 7 bases between them. This CDR3 contains 12 residues. CDR1 is SGHTA, CDR2 FQGNSA, per germline.

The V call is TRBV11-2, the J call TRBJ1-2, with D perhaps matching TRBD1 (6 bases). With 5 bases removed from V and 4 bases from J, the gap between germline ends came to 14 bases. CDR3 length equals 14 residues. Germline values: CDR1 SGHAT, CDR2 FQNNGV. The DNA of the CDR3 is TGTGCCAGCAGCCAACTACAGGGATTCTATGGCTACACCTTC. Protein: CASSQLQGFYGYTF.

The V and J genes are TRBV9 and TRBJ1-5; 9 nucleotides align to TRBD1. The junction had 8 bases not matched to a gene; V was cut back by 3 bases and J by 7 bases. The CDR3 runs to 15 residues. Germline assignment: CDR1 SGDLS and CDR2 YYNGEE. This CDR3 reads CASSATGGEAQPQHF. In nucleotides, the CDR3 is TGTGCCAGCAGCGCTACAGGGGGCGAGGCACAGCCCCAGCATTTT. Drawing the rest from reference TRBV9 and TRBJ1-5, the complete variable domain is DSGVTQTPKHLITATGQRVTLRCSPRSGDLSVYWYQQSLDQGLQFLIQYYNGEERAKGNILERFSAQQFPDLHSELNLSSLELGDSALYFCASSATGGEAQPQHFGDGTRLSIL.

DNA for the CDR3: TGTGCCAGCAGGAGGCCCACCGGTGGGGGGTTTAGTGAAGCTTTCTTT. Protein: CASRRPTGGGFSEAFF. The chain links TRBV27 to TRBJ1-1, with D perhaps matching TRBD1 (5 bases). Trimming cost V 6 bases and J 7 bases, with 24 bases left between them. There are 16 residues in the CDR3. The germline V gene has CDR1 MNHEY and CDR2 SMNVEV (reference sequence).

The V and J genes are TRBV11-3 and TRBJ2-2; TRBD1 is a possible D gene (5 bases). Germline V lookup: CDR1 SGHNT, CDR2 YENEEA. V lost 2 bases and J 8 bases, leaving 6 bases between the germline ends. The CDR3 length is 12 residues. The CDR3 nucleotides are TGTGCCAGCAGCTTATGGACAGGGGAGCTGTTTTTT. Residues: CASSLWTGELFF.

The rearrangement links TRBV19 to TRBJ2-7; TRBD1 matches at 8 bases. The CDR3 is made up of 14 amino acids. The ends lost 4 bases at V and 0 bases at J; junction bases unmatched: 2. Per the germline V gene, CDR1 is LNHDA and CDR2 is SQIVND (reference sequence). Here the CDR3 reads CASSTDRASYEQYF. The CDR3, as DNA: TGTGCCAGTAGTACGGACAGGGCCTCCTACGAGCAGTACTTC.

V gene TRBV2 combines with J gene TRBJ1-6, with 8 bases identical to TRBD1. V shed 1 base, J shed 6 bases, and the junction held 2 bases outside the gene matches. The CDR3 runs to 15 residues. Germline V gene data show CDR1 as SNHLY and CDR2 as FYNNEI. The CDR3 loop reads CASSEEGTGNSPLHF. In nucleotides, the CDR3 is TGTGCCAGCAGTGAAGAGGGGACAGGTAATTCACCCCTCCACTTT.

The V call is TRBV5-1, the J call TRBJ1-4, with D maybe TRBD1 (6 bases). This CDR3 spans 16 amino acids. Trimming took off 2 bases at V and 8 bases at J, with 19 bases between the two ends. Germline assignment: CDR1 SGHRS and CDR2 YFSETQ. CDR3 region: CASSLSGSRGGEKLFF. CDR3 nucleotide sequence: TGCGCCAGCAGCTTAAGTGGGAGCAGGGGAGGGGAAAAACTGTTTTTT.

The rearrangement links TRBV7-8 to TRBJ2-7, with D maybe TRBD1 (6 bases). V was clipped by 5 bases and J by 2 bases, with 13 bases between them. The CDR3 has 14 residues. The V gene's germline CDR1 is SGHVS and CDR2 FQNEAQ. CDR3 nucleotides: TGTGCCAGCAGCCCCAGGGACACAGCCTACGAGCAGTACTTC. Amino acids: CASSPRDTAYEQYF.

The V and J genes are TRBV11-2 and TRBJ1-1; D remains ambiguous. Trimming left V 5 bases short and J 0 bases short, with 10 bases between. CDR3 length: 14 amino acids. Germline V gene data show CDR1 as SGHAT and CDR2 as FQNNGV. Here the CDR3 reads CASSRAGMNTEAFF. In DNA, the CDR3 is TGTGCCAGCAGCCGGGCCGGGATGAACACTGAAGCTTTCTTT.

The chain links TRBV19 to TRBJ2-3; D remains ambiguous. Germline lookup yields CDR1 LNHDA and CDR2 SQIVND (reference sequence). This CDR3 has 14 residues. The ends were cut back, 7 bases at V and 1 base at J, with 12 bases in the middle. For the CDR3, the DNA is TGTGCCAGTAACGTACGTGTCGGCACAGATACGCAGTATTTT. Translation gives CASNVRVGTDTQYF.

Written as DNA, the CDR3 is TGTGCCACCGCGGGACAGGGATTTTACGAGCAGTACTTC. Translation: CATAGQGFYEQYF. J is TRBJ2-5 and V is TRBV2; TRBD1 aligns across 9 bases. The J call may be in error: the DNA end matches TRBJ2-7 better. Germline values: CDR1 SNHLY, CDR2 FYNNEI. The CDR3 runs 13 residues.

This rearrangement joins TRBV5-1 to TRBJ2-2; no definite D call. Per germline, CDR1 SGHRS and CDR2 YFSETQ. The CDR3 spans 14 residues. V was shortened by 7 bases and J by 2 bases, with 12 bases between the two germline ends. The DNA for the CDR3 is TGCGCCAGCTCAAAGACGGAAAACACCGGGGAGCTGTTTTTT. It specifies CASSKTENTGELFF.

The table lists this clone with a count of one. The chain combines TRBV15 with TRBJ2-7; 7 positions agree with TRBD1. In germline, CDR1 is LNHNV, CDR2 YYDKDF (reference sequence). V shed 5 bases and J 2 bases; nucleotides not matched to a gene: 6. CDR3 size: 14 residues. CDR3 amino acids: CATSPPGQPYEQYF. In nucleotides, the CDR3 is TGTGCCACCAGCCCCCCGGGACAGCCCTACGAGCAGTACTTC.

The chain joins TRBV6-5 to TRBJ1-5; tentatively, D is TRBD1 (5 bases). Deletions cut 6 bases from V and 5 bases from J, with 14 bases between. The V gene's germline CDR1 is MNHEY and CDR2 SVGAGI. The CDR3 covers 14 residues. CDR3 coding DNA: TGTGCCAGCAGCCCTCGACAGACTTATCAGCCCCAGCATTTT. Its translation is CASSPRQTYQPQHF.

DNA for the CDR3: TGTGCCAGCAGCCATCACAGGACAGGGGGTTACGAGCAGTACTTC. Its protein is CASSHHRTGGYEQYF. The rearrangement links TRBV16 to TRBJ2-7; 10 positions match TRBD1. Germline V gives CDR1 KGHSY, CDR2 FQNENV. V shed 3 bases, J shed 4 bases, and the junction held 6 bases outside the gene matches. This CDR3 spans 15 amino acids.

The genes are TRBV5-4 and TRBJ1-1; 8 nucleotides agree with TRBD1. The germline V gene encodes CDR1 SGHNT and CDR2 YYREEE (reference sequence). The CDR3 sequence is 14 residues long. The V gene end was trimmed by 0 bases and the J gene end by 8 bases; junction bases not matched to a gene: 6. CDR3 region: CASSLASGGAEAFF. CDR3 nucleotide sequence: TGTGCCAGCAGCTTGGCCTCAGGGGGCGCCGAAGCTTTCTTT.

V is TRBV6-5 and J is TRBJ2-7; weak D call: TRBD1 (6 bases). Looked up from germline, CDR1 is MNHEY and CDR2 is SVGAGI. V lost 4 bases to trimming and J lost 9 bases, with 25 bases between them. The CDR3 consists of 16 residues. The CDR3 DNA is TGTGCCAGCAGTTCCTGGGAACAGGGACGTGGGGCAGGGCAGTACTTC. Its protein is CASSSWEQGRGAGQYF.

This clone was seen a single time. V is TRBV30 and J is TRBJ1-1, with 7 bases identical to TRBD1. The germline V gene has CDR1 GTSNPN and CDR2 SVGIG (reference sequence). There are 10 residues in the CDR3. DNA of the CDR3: TGTGCTCAGGGGGGAGTGCAAGCTTTCTTT. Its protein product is CAQGGVQAFF.

CDR3 in DNA: TGTGCCATCAGTCGGACAGAGAATGAAAAACTGTTTTTT. This translates into CAISRTENEKLFF. The chain uses TRBV10-3 and TRBJ1-4; D is possibly TRBD1 (6 bases). Germline V gene sequence: CDR1 ENHRY, CDR2 SYGVKD. The CDR3 has 13 amino acids. Trimming removed 5 bases from V and 5 bases from J, with 9 bases in between.

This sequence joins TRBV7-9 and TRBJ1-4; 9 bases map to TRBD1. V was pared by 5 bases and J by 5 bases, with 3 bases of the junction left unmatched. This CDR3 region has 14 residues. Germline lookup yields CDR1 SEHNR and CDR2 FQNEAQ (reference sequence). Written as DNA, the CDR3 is TGTGCCAGCAGCCGGACAGGGGCGAATGAAAAACTGTTTTTT. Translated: CASSRTGANEKLFF.

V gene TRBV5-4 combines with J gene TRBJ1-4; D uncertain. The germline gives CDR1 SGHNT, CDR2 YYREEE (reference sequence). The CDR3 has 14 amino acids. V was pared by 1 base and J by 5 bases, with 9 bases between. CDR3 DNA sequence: TGTGCCAGCAGCTTGCCCCCGCCAAATGAAAAACTGTTTTTT. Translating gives CASSLPPPNEKLFF.

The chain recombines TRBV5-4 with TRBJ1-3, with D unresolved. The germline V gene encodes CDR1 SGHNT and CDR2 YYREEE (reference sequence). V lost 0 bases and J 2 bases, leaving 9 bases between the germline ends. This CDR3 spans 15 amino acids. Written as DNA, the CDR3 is TGTGCCAGCAGCTTGGGGGCAGCCCCTGGAAACACCATATATTTT. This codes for CASSLGAAPGNTIYF.

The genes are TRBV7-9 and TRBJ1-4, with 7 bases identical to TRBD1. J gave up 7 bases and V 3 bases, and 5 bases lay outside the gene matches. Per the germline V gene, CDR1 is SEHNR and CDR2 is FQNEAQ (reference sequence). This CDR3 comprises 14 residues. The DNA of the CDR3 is TGTGCCAGCAGCTTCGGGACAGTACCTGAAAAACTGTTTTTT. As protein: CASSFGTVPEKLFF.

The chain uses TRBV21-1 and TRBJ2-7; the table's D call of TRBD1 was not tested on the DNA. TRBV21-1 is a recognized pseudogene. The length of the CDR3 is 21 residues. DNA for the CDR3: TGTGCCAGCAGCAAAGTCTCAAGGGGGACAGGGGGCCACTGTGGTCCCTCCGAGCAGTACTTC. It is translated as CASSKVSRGTGGHCGPSEQYF.

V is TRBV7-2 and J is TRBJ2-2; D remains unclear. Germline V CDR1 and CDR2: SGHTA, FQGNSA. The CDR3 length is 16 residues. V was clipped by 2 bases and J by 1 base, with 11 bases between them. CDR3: CASSLSGKMNTGELFF. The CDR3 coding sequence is TGTGCCAGCAGCTTATCGGGTAAAATGAACACCGGGGAGCTGTTTTTT.